A selection of T cell receptor beta chains follows, all from one sample in a study of blood T cell repertoires in COVID-19. Libraries were prepared by immunoSEQ multiplex PCR; TCRdb keeps only in-frame clonotypes and omits some of them. The repertoire has a few hundred thousand clones, approximately 90% of them found once; the top ten carry roughly 0.87%. Sequenced input: peripheral blood. The receptors originated from a man aged 18 to 30 with COVID-19, enrolled during active disease. Both conserved end residues are part of each CDR3. D genes are given only for firm matches. Where a row states a size, it is once, few, many or the class of an expanded clone; other rows omit it.

D gene | J gene | clone size | V gene | CDR3 protein | CDR3 DNA
TRBD1 | TRBJ2-7 | . | TRBV11-3 | CASSPRQGSYEQYF | TGTGCCAGCAGCCCCCGACAGGGGTCCTACGAGCAGTACTTC
TRBD1 | TRBJ1-1 | once | TRBV2 | CASRTGGYTEAFF | TGTGCCAGCAGGACAGGGGGATATACTGAAGCTTTCTTT
TRBD2 | TRBJ2-3 | . | TRBV15 | CATSRGTSGYYGTDTQYF | TGTGCCACCAGCAGGGGGACTAGCGGGTATTATGGCACAGATACGCAGTATTTT
. | TRBJ2-7 | . | TRBV5-1 | CASSPLTTGSSYEQYF | TGCGCCAGCAGTCCCCTTACGACCGGGAGCTCCTACGAGCAGTACTTC
. | TRBJ2-5 | . | TRBV11-3 | CASSQTNQETQYF | TGTGCCAGCAGCCAAACAAACCAAGAGACCCAGTACTTC
TRBD2 | TRBJ2-3 | . | TRBV24-1 | CATRGSQSTDTQYF | TGTGCCACGCGGGGGTCCCAGAGCACAGATACGCAGTATTTT
. | TRBJ2-2 | . | TRBV24-1 | CATSDRALGELFF | TGTGCCACCAGTGATCGCGCGCTCGGGGAGCTGTTTTTT
TRBD1 | TRBJ1-2 | once | TRBV11-2 | CASSLTSPGGTGFKLSF | TGTGCCAGCAGCTTAACTTCCCCGGGGGGGACAGGGTTTAAGTTGAGTTTC
TRBD2 | TRBJ2-3 | . | TRBV14 | CASSSLAGGYTQYF | TGTGCCAGCAGCTCCCTAGCGGGGGGTTATACGCAGTATTTT
. | TRBJ1-2 | . | TRBV19 | CASSINRGGYTF | TGTGCCAGTAGTATAAATAGAGGTGGCTACACCTTC
. | TRBJ1-5 | . | TRBV19 | CASSRAGSYSNQPQHF | TGTGCCAGTAGTCGGGCGGGCAGCTATAGCAATCAGCCCCAGCATTTT